This T cell receptor beta chain derives from a study of T cells in Graves' hyperthyroidism and ophthalmopathy. Amplified regions were TCR beta CDR3 sequences from RNA transcripts. TCR CDR3 regions were first amplified by RT-PCR with HTBI primers. TCRdb re-analysed the multiplex PCR reads in MiXCR, keeping a single row per CDR3 protein. Of under 300,000 distinct CDR3 sequences detected, about 20% appear once; the ten largest clones hold around 60%. V lost 2 bases, J lost 4 bases, and 4 bases lay in between. The CDR3 sequence is 12 residues long. Germline V gene sequence: CDR1 SGHTS, CDR2 YDEGEE. Specimen: blood. The receptor was derived from a man younger than 40 with Graves' ophthalmopathy. V is TRBV5-8 and J is TRBJ1-5, with D unclear. The CDR3 region is CASSFLNQPQHF. Here the CDR3 DNA reads TGTGCCAGCAGCTTCTTAAATCAGCCCCAGCATTTT.